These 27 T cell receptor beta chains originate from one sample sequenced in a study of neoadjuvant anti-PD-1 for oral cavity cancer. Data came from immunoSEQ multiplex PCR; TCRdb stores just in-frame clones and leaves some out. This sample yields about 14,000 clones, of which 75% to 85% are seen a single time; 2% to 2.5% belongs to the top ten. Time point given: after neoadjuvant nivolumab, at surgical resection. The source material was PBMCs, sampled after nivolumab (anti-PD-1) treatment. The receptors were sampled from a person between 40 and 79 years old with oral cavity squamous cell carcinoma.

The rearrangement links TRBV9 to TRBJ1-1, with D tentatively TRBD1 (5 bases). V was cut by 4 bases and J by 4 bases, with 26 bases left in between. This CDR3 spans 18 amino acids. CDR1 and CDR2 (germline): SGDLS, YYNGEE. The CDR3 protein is CASSTYGGGVDRVTEAFF. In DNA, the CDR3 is TGTGCCAGCAGCACCTATGGGGGAGGGGTGGATCGAGTCACTGAAGCTTTCTTT. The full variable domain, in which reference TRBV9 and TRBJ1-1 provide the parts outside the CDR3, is DSGVTQTPKHLITATGQRVTLRCSPRSGDLSVYWYQQSLDQGLQFLIQYYNGEERAKGNILERFSAQQFPDLHSELNLSSLELGDSALYFCASSTYGGGVDRVTEAFFGQGTRLTVV.

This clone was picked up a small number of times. Here the CDR3 reads CASSPDSKDQPQHF. The CDR3 bases are TGCGCCAGCAGCCCGGACAGCAAGGATCAGCCCCAGCATTTT. The V gene is TRBV5-1, the J gene TRBJ1-5, with D maybe TRBD1 (6 bases). From germline, CDR1 is SGHRS and CDR2 YFSETQ. Trimming pared 4 bases from V and 5 bases from J, leaving 13 bases between. The CDR3 spans 14 residues. Complete variable domain (other parts from reference TRBV5-1 and TRBJ1-5): KAGVTQTPRYLIKTRGQQVTLSCSPISGHRSVSWYQQTPGQGLQFLFEYFSETQRNKGNFPGRFSGRQFSNSRSEMNVSTLELGDSALYLCASSPDSKDQPQHFGDGTRLSIL.

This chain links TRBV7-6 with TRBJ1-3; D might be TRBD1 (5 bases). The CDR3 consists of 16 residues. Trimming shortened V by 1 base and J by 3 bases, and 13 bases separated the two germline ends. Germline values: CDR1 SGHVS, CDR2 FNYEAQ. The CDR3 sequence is CASSLGSGGDGNTIYF. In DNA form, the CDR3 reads TGTGCCAGCAGCTTAGGTTCCGGGGGTGATGGAAACACCATATATTTT.

CDR3 nucleotide sequence: TGTGCCACCTTTTTCGGGACTAGCGGGAGTATTAGGACCAAAAACATTCAGTACTTC. It translates to CATFFGTSGSIRTKNIQYF. The rearrangement joins TRBV19 to TRBJ2-4, with 14 bases matching TRBD2. There are 19 residues in the CDR3. Germline V gives CDR1 LNHDA, CDR2 SQIVND (reference sequence). V dropped 10 bases and J dropped 2; count of bases not matched to a gene: 16.

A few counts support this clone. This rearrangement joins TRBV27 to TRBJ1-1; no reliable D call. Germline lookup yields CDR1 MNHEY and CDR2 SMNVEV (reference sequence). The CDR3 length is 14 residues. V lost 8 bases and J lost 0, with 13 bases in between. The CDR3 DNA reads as TGTGCCAGCTGCCCTGGCAGGTTGAACACTGAAGCTTTCTTT. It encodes CASCPGRLNTEAFF.

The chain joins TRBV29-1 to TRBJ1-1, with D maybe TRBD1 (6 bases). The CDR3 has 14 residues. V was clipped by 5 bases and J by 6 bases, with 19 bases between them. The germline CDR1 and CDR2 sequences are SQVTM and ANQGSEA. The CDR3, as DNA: TGCAGCGTTATAAGGGGGGGGGTAAACCCTGAAGCTTTCTTT. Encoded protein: CSVIRGGVNPEAFF.

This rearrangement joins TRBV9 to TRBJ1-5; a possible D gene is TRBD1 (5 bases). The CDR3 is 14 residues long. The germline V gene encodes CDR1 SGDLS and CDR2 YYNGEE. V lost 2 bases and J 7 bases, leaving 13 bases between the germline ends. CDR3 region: CASSVDITDQPQHF. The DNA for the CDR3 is TGTGCCAGCAGCGTGGACATTACGGACCAGCCCCAGCATTTT.

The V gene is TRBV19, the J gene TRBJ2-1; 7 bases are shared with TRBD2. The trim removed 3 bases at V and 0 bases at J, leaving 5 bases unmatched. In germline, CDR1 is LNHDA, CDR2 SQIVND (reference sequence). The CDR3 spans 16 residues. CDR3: CASSMYGRYSYNEQFF. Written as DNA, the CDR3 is TGTGCCAGTAGTATGTACGGGAGGTACTCCTACAATGAGCAGTTCTTC.

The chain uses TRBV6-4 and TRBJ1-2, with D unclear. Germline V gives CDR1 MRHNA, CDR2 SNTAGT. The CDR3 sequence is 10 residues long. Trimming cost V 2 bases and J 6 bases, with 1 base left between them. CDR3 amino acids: CASSDDGYTF. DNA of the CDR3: TGTGCCAGCAGTGACGATGGCTACACCTTC.

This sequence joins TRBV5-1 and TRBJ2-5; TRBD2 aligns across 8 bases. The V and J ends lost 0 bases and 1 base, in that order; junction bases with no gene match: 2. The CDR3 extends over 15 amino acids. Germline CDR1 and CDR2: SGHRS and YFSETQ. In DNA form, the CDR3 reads TGCGCCAGCAGCTTGGGGCTAGCGGGCCAAGAGACCCAGTACTTC. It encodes CASSLGLAGQETQYF.

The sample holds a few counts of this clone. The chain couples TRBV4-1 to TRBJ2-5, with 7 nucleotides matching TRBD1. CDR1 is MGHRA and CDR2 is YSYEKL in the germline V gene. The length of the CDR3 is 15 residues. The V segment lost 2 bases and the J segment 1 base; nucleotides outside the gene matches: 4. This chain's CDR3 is CASSQIGTAQETQYF. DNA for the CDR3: TGCGCCAGCAGCCAAATCGGGACAGCCCAAGAGACCCAGTACTTC.

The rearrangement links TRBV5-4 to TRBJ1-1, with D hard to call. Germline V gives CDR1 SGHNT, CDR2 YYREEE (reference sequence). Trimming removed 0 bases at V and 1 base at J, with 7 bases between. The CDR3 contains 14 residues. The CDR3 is CASSLVAGNTEAFF. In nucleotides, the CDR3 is TGTGCCAGCAGCTTGGTTGCAGGGAACACTGAAGCTTTCTTT. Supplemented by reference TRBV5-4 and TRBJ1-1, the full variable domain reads ETGVTQSPTHLIKTRGQQVTLRCSSQSGHNTVSWYQQALGQGPQFIFQYYREEENGRGNFPPRFSGLQFPNYSSELNVNALELDDSALYLCASSLVAGNTEAFFGQGTRLTVV.

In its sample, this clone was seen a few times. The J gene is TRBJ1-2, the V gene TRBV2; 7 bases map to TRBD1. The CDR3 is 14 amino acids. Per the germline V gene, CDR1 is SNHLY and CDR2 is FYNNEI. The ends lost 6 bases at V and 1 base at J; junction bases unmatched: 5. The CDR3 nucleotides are TGTGCCAGCAGGGGACAGTCCGTTAACTATGGCTACACCTTC. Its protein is CASRGQSVNYGYTF.

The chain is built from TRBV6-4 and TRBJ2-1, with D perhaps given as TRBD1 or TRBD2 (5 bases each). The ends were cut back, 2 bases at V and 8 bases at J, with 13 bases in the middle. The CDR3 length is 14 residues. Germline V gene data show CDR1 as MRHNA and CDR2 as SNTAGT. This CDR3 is CASSDGAGADEQFF. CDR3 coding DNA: TGTGCCAGCAGTGACGGAGCCGGGGCCGATGAGCAGTTCTTC.

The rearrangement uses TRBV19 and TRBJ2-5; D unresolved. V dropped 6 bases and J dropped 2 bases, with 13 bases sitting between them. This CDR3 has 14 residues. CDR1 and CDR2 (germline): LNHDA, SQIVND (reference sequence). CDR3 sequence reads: CASRLPPPQETQYF. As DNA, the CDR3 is TGTGCCAGTAGGCTCCCGCCGCCACAAGAGACCCAGTACTTC.

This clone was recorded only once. CDR3 nucleotides: TGTGCCAGCAGCGGTGGGTTCGGATTTAACACCGGGGAGCTGTTTTTT. Protein: CASSGGFGFNTGELFF. V and J are TRBV9 and TRBJ2-2; unclear D gene. Per the germline V gene, CDR1 is SGDLS and CDR2 is YYNGEE. The CDR3 totals 16 residues. The V end lost 3 bases, the J end lost 2 bases, and 14 bases lay between the germline ends.

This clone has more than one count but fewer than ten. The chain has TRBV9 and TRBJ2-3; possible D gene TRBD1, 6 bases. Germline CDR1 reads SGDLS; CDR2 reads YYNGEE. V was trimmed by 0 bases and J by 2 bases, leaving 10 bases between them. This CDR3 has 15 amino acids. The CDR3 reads CASSVAQGVTDTQYF. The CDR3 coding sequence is TGTGCCAGCAGCGTAGCACAGGGAGTCACAGATACGCAGTATTTT.

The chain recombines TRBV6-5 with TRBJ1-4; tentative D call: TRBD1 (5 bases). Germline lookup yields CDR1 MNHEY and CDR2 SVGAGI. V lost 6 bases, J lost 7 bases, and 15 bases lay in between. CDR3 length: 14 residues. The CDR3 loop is CASSAGGGFEKLFF. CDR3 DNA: TGTGCCAGCAGCGCGGGGGGTGGTTTTGAAAAACTGTTTTTT.

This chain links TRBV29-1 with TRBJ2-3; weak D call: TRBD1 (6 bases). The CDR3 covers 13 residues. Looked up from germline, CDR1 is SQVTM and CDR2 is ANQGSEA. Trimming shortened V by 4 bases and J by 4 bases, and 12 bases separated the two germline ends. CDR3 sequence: CSVAEGVADTQYF. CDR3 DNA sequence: TGCAGCGTTGCCGAGGGGGTGGCAGATACGCAGTATTTT.

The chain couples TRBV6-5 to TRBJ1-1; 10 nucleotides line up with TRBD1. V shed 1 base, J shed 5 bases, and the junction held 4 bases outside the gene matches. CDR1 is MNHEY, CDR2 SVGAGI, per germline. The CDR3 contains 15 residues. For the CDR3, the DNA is TGTGCCAGCAGTTACTGGGACAGGGGTTTGACTGAAGCTTTCTTT. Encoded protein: CASSYWDRGLTEAFF.

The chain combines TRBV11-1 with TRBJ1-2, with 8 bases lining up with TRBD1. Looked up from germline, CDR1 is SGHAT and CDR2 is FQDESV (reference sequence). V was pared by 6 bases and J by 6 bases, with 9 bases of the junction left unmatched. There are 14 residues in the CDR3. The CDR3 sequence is CASSSPDRGDGYTF. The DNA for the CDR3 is TGTGCCAGCAGTTCACCCGACAGGGGCGATGGCTACACCTTC. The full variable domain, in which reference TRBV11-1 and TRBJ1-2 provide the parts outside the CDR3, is EAEVAQSPRYKITEKSQAVAFWCDPISGHATLYWYRQILGQGPELLVQFQDESVVDDSQLPKDRFSAERLKGVDSTLKIQPAELGDSAMYLCASSSPDRGDGYTFGSGTRLTVV.

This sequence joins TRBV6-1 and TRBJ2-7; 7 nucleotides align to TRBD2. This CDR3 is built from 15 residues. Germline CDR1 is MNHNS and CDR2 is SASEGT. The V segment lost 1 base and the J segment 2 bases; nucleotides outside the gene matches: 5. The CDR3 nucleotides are TGTGCCAGCAGTGAAGGGACTAGTTCAGCCTACGAGCAGTACTTC. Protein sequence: CASSEGTSSAYEQYF.

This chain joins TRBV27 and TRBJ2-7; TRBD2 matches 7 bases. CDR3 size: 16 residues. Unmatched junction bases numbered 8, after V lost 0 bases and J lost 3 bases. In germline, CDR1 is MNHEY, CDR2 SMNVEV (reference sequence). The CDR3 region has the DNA TGTGCCAGCAGTTTATCGGTCCCTAGCGGCCTCTACGAGCAGTACTTC. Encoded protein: CASSLSVPSGLYEQYF.

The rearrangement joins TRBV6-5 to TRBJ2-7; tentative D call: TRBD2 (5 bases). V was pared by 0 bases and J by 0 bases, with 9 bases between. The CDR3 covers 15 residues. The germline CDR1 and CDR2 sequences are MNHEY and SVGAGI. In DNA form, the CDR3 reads TGTGCCAGCAGTTACTCGTTGGGAGCCTCCTACGAGCAGTACTTC. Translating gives CASSYSLGASYEQYF.

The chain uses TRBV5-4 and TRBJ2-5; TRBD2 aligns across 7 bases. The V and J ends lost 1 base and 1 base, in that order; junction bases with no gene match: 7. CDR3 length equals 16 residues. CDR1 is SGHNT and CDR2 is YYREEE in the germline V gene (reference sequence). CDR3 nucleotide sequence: TGTGCCAGCAGCTTGTATTCGGCTAGCGGCCAAGAGACCCAGTACTTC. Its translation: CASSLYSASGQETQYF.

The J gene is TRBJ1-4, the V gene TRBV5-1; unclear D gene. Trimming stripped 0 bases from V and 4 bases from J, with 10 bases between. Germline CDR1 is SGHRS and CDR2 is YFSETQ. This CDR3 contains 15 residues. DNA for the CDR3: TGCGCCAGCAGCTTGGAGGCCCGGAATAATGAAAAACTGTTTTTT. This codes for CASSLEARNNEKLFF.

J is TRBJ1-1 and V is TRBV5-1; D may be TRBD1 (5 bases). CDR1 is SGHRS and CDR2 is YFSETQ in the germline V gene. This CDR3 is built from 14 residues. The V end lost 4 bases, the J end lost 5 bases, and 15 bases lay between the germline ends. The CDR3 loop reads CASSPAGEGTEAFF. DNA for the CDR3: TGCGCCAGCAGCCCTGCGGGGGAAGGAACTGAAGCTTTCTTT.